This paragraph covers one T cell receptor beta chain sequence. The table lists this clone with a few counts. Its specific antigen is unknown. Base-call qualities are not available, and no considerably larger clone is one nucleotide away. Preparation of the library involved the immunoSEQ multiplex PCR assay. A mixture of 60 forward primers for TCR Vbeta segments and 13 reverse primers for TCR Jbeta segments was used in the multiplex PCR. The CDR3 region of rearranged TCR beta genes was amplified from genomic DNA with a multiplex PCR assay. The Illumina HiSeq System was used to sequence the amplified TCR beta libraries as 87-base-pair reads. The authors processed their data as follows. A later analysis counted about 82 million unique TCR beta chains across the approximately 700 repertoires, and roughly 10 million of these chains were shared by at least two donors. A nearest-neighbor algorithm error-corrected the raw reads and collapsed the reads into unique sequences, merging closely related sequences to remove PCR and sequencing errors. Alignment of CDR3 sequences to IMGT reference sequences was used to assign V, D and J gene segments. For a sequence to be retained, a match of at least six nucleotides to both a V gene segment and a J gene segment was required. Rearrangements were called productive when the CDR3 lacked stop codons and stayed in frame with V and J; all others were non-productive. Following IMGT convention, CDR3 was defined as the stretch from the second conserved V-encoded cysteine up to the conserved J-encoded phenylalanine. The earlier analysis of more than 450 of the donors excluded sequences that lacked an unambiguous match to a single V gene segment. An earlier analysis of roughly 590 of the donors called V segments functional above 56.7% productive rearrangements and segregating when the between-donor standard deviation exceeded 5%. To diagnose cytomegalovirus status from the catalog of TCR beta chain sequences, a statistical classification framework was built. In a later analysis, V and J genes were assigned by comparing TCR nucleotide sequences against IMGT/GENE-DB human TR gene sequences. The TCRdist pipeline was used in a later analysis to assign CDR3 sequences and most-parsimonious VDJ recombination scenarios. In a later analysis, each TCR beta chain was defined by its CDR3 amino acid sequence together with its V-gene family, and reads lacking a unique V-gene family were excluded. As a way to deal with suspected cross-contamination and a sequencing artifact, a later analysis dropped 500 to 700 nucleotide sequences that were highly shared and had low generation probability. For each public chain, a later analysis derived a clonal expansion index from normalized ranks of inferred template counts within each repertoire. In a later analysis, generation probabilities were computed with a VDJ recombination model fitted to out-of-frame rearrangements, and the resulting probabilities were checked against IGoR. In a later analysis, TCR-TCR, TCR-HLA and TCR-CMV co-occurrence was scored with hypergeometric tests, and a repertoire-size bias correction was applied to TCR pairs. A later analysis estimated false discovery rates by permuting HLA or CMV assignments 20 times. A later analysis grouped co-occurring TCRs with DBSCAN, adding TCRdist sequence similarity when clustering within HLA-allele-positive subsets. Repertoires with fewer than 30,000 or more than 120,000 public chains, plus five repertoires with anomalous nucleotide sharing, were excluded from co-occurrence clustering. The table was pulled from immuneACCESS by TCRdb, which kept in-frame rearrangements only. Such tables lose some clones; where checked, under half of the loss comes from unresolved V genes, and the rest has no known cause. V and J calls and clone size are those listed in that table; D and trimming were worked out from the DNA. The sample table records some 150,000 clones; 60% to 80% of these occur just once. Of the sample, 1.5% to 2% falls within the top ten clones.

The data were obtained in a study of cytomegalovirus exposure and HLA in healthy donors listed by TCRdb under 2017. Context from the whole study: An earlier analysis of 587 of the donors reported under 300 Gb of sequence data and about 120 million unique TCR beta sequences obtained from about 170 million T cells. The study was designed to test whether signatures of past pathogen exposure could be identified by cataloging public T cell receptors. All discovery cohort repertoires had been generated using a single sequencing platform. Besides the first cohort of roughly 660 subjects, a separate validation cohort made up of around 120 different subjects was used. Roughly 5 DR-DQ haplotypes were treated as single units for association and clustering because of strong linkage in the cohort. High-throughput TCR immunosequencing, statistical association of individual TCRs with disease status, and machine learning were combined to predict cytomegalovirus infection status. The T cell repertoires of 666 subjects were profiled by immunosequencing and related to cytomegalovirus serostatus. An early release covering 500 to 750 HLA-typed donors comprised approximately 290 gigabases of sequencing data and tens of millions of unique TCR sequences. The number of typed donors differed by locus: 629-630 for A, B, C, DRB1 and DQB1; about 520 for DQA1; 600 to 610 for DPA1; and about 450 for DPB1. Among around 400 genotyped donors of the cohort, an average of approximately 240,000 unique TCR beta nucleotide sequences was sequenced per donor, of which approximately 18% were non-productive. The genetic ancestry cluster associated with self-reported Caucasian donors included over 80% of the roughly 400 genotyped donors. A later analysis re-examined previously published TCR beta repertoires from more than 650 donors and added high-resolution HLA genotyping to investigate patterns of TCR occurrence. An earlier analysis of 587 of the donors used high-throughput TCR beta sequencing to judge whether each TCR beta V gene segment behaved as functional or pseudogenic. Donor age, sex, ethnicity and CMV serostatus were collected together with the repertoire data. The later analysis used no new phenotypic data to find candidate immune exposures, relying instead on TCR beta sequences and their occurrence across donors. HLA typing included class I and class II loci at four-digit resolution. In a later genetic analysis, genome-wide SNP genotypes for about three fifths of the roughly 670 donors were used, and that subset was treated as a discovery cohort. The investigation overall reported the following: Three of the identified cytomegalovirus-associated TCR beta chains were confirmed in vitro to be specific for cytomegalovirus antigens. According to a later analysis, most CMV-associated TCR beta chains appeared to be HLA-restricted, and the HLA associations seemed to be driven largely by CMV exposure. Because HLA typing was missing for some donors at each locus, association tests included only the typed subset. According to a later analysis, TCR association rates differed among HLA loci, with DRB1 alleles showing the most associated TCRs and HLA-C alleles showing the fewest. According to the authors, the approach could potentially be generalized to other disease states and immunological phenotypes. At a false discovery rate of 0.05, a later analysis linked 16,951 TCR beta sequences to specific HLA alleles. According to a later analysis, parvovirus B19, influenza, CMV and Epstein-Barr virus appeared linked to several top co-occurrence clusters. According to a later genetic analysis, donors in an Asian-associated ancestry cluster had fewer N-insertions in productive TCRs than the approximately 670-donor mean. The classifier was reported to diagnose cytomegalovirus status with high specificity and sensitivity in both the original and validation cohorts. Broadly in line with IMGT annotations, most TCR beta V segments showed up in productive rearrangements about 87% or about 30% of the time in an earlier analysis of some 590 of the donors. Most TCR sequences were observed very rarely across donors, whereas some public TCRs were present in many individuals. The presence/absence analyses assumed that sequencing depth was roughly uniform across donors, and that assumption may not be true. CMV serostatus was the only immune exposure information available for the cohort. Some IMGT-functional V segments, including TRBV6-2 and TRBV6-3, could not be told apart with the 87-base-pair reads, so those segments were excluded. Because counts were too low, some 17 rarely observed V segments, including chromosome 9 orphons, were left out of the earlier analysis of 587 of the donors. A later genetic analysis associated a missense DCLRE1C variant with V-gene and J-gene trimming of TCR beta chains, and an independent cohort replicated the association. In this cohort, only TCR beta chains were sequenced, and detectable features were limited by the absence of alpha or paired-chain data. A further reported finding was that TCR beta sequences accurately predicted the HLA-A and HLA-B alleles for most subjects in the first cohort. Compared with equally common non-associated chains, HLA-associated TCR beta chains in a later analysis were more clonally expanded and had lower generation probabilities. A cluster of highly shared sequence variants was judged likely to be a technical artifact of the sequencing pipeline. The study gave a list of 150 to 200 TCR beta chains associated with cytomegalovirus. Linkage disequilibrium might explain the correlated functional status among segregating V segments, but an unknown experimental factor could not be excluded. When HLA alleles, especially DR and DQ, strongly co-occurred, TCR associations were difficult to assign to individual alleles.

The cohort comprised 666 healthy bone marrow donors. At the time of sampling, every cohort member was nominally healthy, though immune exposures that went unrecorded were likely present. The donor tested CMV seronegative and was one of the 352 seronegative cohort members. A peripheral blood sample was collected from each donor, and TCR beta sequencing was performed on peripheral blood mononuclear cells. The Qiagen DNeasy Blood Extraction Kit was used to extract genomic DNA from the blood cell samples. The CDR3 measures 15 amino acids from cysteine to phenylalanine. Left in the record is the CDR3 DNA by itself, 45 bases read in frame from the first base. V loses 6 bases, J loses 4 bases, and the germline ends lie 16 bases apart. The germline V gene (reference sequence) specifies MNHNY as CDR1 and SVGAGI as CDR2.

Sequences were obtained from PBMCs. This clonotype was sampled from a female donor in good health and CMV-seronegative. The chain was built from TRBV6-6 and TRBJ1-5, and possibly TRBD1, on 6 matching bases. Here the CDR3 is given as CASSSTSGTNQPQHF. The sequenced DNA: TGTGCCAGCAGCTCTACCTCCGGGACAAATCAGCCCCAGCATTTT.